This T cell receptor (beta chain) appears in the sequencing data of a study of CD8 T cells in ankylosing spondylitis (dated by TCRdb to about 2017). Turning to the overall study: To find TCR variants linked to disease, the study profiled T cell receptor beta repertoires in ankylosing spondylitis patients and healthy donors. The full study cohort was made up of 20 to 25 ankylosing spondylitis patients and approximately 100 healthy donors. Samples of peripheral blood were taken, and for ankylosing spondylitis patients, synovial fluid was collected as well.

The sequencing machine was an Illumina HiSeq 2500. Quantitative 5'-RACE with molecular barcodes was the method used to prepare the TCR beta libraries. Under the source paper's analysis protocol: A new computational method based on a probabilistic model of VDJ rearrangement was used to identify disease-linked TCR variants. The public reads were reprocessed in TCRdb via fastp at Q25 and MiXCR, keeping in-frame beta chains. Every entry covers one CDR3 protein and lists the most common genes and DNA from its rows. Clone size and V and J calls follow TCRdb, not the original study. A total of about 330,000 distinct CDR3 sequences appear in this sample, less than 9.5% of them only once. The ten largest clonotypes hold roughly 15% of the sample. The CDR3 starts with the cysteine, ends with the phenylalanine, and has 13 residues. Only the CDR3 portion is preserved as DNA: 39 bases, with reading frame beginning at the first base. V is cut by 5 bases and J by 3 bases, and the space between the germline ends is 11 bases. Based on the germline V gene, the CDR1 and CDR2 sequences are SGHTA and FQGNSA.

The study at large found these results: The disease-linked clones had a CD8+ phenotype and were found at relatively low frequencies in peripheral blood. Some TCR beta motif variants had previously been reported in synovial fluid and blood of reactive arthritis patients, which suggested common disease-initiation mechanisms. A TCR beta motif made up of several highly homologous amino acid variants appeared to be characteristic of blood from ankylosing spondylitis patients. The disease-linked clones were reported to be significantly enriched in matched synovial fluid samples from ankylosing spondylitis patients.

This clonotype has a handful of counts. Its specific antigen is unknown. Base qualities are missing; no much larger clone stands one base away. This TCR came from a male donor with ankylosing spondylitis. Source material: blood, either unsorted or a sorted T cell fraction (not recorded which). The sequence links TRBV7-2 to TRBJ2-7; tentative D gene TRBD1, with 5 bases matching. The sequence in DNA is TGTGCCAGCAGCCTGACAGTTTACTACGAGCAGTACTTC. It is translated as CASSLTVYYEQYF.